Below, one TCR beta chain is given with its context. Its antigen is unknown. These data come from a study of shared clonotypes between healthy human individuals. Study background: A few men and a couple of women, aged 18 to 49, were donors. There were three CD4 naive, three CD4 memory, two CD8 naive and one CD8 memory plates per donor.

The protocol was immunoSEQ multiplex PCR, while the TCRdb copy is restricted to in-frame clones and leaves out a portion. Seen here are around 1.9 million clones, about 94% observed once, and the top ten hold about 1.7%. Study conclusions and caveats: The study generally estimated greater richness for naive than memory subsets. Large depth notwithstanding, sorted-subset sequencing proved incomplete by rarefaction.

Naive-designated CD8 cells lacked CD45RO, were positively enriched for CCR7, and omitted terminally differentiated effector memory CD45RA+ cells. V dropped 0 bases and J dropped 1 base, with 18 bases sitting between them. The CDR3 sequence is 18 residues long. Per the germline V gene, CDR1 is SGHTA and CDR2 is FQGNSA. This clonotype originated in a young man in good health. Some clones in this sample may be carry-over from other donors' samples. The genes are TRBV7-2 and TRBJ1-1; D is possibly TRBD1 (6 bases). Source material: naive CD8+ T cells from PBMCs. CDR3 DNA: TGTGCCAGCAGCTTAGCACTATCGGGGGCCGCTCGGAACACTGAAGCTTTCTTT. Encoded protein: CASSLALSGAARNTEAFF.